A single sample gave rise to the 3 T cell receptor beta chains below, sequenced in a study of blood T cells in healthy people across ages (dated by TCRdb to the mid-2010s). Preparation of the library involved 5' RACE. TCRdb names Illumina HiSeq 2500 as the instrument used. A second roughly 6 to 12 cycle PCR used a sample-barcoded 5' primer and a J-beta primer mix. TCRdb handled the public reads itself, with Q25 trimming in fastp and clone calling in MiXCR, and kept productive beta chains. Entries that share a CDR3 protein sequence are merged under the most common genes and DNA. This sample gives over 500,000 distinct CDR3 sequences in total; over 40% of them show up just once. The top ten clonotypes cover approximately 12% of the sample. The sample was blood. The receptors were sampled from an elderly woman in good health.

The count of this clonotype is one. CDR3 DNA: TGTGCCAGCAGCTCCCACCGGGCGGGGAGGGAGACCCAGTACTTC. Translated: CASSSHRAGRETQYF. V gene TRBV7-8 combines with J gene TRBJ2-5; D is perhaps TRBD2 (6 bases). Trimming removed 4 bases from V and 5 bases from J, with 17 bases in between. This CDR3 is built from 15 residues. Germline V gene data show CDR1 as SGHVS and CDR2 as FQNEAQ.

This clonotype occurred once. This chain joins TRBV29-1 and TRBJ2-5, with D uncertain. Deletions cut 2 bases from V and 4 bases from J, with 8 bases between. Germline V CDR1 and CDR2: SQVTM, ANQGSEA. The CDR3 is 12 amino acids. The CDR3: CSVESAGETQYF. The CDR3 DNA follows: TGCAGCGTTGAATCGGCAGGAGAGACCCAGTACTTC.

This chain joins TRBV7-9 and TRBJ2-4, with D possibly TRBD1 on 6 matching bases. The tail of the sequence fits TRBJ2-7 better, so the J call may be wrong. This CDR3 spans 14 amino acids. Germline V CDR1 and CDR2: SEHNR, FQNEAQ (reference sequence). DNA for the CDR3: TGTGCCTATAGTAAGGGGGTGGACAGCTACGAGCAGTACTTC. It codes for CAYSKGVDSYEQYF.